This TCR beta chain appears in the sequencing data of a study of control samples from healthy donors and cancer patients. V was pared by 0 bases and J by 6 bases, with 19 bases between. CDR3 size: 17 residues. CDR1 and CDR2 (germline): SGHKS, YYEKEE (reference sequence). Libraries were prepared by immunoSEQ multiplex PCR; TCRdb keeps only in-frame clonotypes and omits some of them. The sample has tens of thousands of clones, about 89% seen once. This sequence originates from a woman aged 30 to 39 in good health. V is TRBV5-5 and J is TRBJ2-1; D ambiguous. The specimen sequenced was blood. CDR3 loop: CASSLALTGLVSNEQFF. CDR3 nucleotide sequence: TGTGCCAGCAGCTTGGCCTTAACGGGTCTGGTGAGCAATGAGCAGTTCTTC. Combining the CDR3 with reference TRBV5-5 and TRBJ2-1 gives the whole variable domain DAGVTQSPTHLIKTRGQQVTLRCSPISGHKSVSWYQQVLGQGPQFIFQYYEKEERGRGNFPDRFSARQFPNYSSELNVNALLLGDSALYLCASSLALTGLVSNEQFFGPGTRLTVL.